This T cell receptor (beta chain) originates from a study of T cells in localized non-small cell lung cancer. Points on this clone: The target antigen is unknown.

TCRdb keeps only in-frame clones here, not all; method: immunoSEQ multiplex PCR. This sample has roughly 86,000 clones, with approximately 84% found just once. The CDR3 loop spans 15 amino acids. V was clipped by 3 bases and J by 7 bases; unmatched bases: 10. CDR1 is SGHAT, CDR2 FQNNGV, per germline. Study results and limitations: One tumor region alone was sequenced, and heterogeneity therefore remains possible. There was higher T cell clonality in uninvolved adjacent lung than in tumor, and it was highest there. Adjacent lung had a median around 60 of the 100 largest tumor clones. There was an association of higher blood T cell density with longer overall survival.

The origin of this receptor is a man aged 40 to 70 with stage I lung adenocarcinoma. Source: peripheral blood, taken before any cancer treatment. The chain uses TRBV11-2 and TRBJ2-7, with 9 bases aligning to TRBD1. The CDR3 sequence is CASSLDRGPDREQYF. The CDR3 nucleotides read TGTGCCAGCAGCTTGGACAGGGGTCCTGACCGTGAGCAGTACTTC.